This T cell receptor (beta chain) was observed in a study of blood T cell repertoires in COVID-19. Study-level background: Specimens from acute and convalescent COVID-19 originated in the United States, Italy and Spain. Sources were T cells, B-cell-depleted T cells, or PBMCs; the material itself was cDNA or gDNA.

Per the germline V gene, CDR1 is SGHTA and CDR2 is FQGNSA. This CDR3 has 16 residues. With 5 bases clipped from V and 5 bases from J, the junction kept 13 bases outside the gene matches. Study processing details: Estimation of nucleated cell counts was performed using reference gene primer amplification. Clones were read by immunoSEQ multiplex PCR, and TCRdb kept only the in-frame ones, dropping some. V, J and clone size reflect that table, while D and trimming were determined from the DNA. Found here are about 300,000 clones, roughly 86% of them singletons; the top ten hold about 1.6%. The sequenced sample was peripheral blood. This clonotype originated in a woman in her forties or fifties with acute or convalescent COVID-19. The V and J genes are TRBV7-2 and TRBJ1-1; 8 bases are shared with TRBD1. In DNA form, the CDR3 reads TGTGCCAGCAGCCCCGGGACAGGATTTATTTGGACTGAAGCTTTCTTT. Translation gives CASSPGTGFIWTEAFF.